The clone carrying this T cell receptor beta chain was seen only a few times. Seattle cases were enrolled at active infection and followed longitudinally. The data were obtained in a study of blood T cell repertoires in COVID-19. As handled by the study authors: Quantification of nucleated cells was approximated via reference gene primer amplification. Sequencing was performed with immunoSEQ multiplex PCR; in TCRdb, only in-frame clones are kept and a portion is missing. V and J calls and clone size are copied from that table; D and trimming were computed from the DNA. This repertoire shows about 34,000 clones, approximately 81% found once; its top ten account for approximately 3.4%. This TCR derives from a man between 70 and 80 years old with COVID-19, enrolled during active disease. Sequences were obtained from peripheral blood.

In DNA, the CDR3 is TGCGCCAGCAGCCAAGGTGGGGCAGGGCGTCAGCCCCAGCATTTT. The encoded protein is CASSQGGAGRQPQHF. The gene calls are TRBV4-1 and TRBJ1-5; a possible D gene is TRBD1 (5 bases). CDR3 size: 15 residues. CDR1 and CDR2 (germline): MGHRA, YSYEKL. Trimming took off 1 base at V and 6 bases at J, with 13 bases between the two ends.